The 9 T cell receptor beta chains below come from one sample, sequenced in a study of blood T cells in healthy people across ages. Combining a sample-barcoded 5' primer with a J-beta primer mix, a second PCR ran for about 6 to 12 cycles. TCRdb independently ran MiXCR on the 5' RACE reads; one entry per CDR3 protein. The sample comprises about 1,600,000 distinct CDR3 sequences, 40% to 50% of which are singletons, and 7.9% rests with the top ten. Sequencing was done on a sample of blood. These receptors all come from a woman aged 18-29 years in good health.

This chain connects TRBV2 to TRBJ2-4, with D perhaps assigned TRBD1 or TRBD2 (5 bases each). The J call may be in error: the DNA end matches TRBJ2-7 better. Germline V gene lookup returns CDR1 SNHLY and CDR2 FYNNEI. CDR3 size: 12 residues. For the CDR3, the DNA is TGTGCCAGCAACCCCTGGGGGATCGAGCAGTACTTC. This translates into CASNPWGIEQYF.

V usage is TRBV25-1 and J usage is TRBJ2-7, with D perhaps being TRBD1 or TRBD2 (5 bases each). The V gene lost 2 bases and the J gene lost 7 bases, with 18 bases spanning the gap. Germline CDR1 is MGHDK and CDR2 is SYGVNS. This CDR3 is built from 15 residues. In DNA form, the CDR3 reads TGTGCCAGCAGTGAAAGTCTCGGGGCCTGGAGAGAGCAGTACTTC. Protein product: CASSESLGAWREQYF.

This clonotype was counted at least ten times. The chain is built from TRBV20-1 and TRBJ2-3; D remains unclear. Trimming removed 0 bases at V and 3 bases at J, with 13 bases between. The CDR3 has 15 residues. Looked up from germline, CDR1 is DFQATT and CDR2 is SNEGSKA (reference sequence). CDR3 nucleotides: TGCAGTGCTAGAGATCCTAGGGTTTCAACAGATACGCAGTATTTT. Protein product: CSARDPRVSTDTQYF.

This clonotype was detected only a few times. This chain connects TRBV10-2 to TRBJ2-5, with 7 positions matching TRBD2. This CDR3 has 16 residues. The J segment lost 3 bases and the V segment lost 4 bases, leaving 11 bases of the junction unmatched. CDR1 WSHSY and CDR2 SAAADI come from the germline V gene. In DNA form, the CDR3 reads TGCGCCAGCAGTGGTGCCCCCGGGGCGGGGGAAGAGACCCAGTACTTC. This sequence encodes CASSGAPGAGEETQYF.

This clonotype was seen only a few times. The rearrangement uses TRBV12-3 or TRBV12-4 and TRBJ2-7; D is undetermined. V gave up 3 bases and J gave up 6 bases, with 15 bases separating them. The CDR3 has 14 residues. DNA of the CDR3: TGTGCCAGCAGTTTGGACGGGTCTCACCCCGAGCAGTACTTC. Its protein product is CASSLDGSHPEQYF.

This clonotype was recorded a few times. This sequence joins TRBV7-2 and TRBJ1-2, with a tentative D call TRBD1 (5 bases). V lost 5 bases and J lost 7, with 17 bases in between. The CDR3 is 14 residues long. Germline V gene data show CDR1 as SGHTA and CDR2 as FQGNSA. The CDR3 here is CASSGGGGSRGYTF. The CDR3 DNA is TGTGCCAGCAGCGGAGGCGGGGGTTCCCGTGGCTACACCTTC.

This clonotype was detected only a few times. The chain has TRBV15 and TRBJ1-2; perhaps TRBD1 as D (5 bases). V lost 2 bases and J 8 bases, leaving 15 bases between the germline ends. Germline V gene sequence: CDR1 LNHNV, CDR2 YYDKDF (reference sequence). The CDR3 is 14 amino acids. This CDR3 reads CATSRRATDEGYTF. The CDR3 DNA is TGTGCCACCAGCAGAAGGGCGACAGACGAGGGCTACACCTTC.

The J gene is TRBJ2-3, the V gene TRBV5-1; D call uncertain. V was clipped by 5 bases and J by 6 bases, with 10 bases between them. The germline V gene encodes CDR1 SGHRS and CDR2 YFSETQ. The CDR3 is 12 amino acids. CDR3 region: CASRENRDTQYF. CDR3 nucleotides: TGCGCCAGCAGGGAAAATAGGGATACGCAGTATTTT.

This chain connects TRBV2 to TRBJ1-1; no definite D call. V was cut by 2 bases and J by 4 bases, with 11 bases left in between. The CDR3 extends over 14 amino acids. The germline CDR1 and CDR2 sequences are SNHLY and FYNNEI. The CDR3 loop reads CASSEKTTITEAFF. DNA for the CDR3: TGTGCCAGCAGTGAAAAAACGACCATCACTGAAGCTTTCTTT.